This T cell receptor beta chain was identified during a study of CXCR3-negative and CXCR3-positive naive CD8 T cells. Study results and caveats: Whereas memory cells differed, naive CXCR3-negative and CXCR3-positive cells shared similar TRBV-TRBJ usage.

It was by 5' RACE with UMI labels that the TRB cDNA libraries were prepared. TCRdb reprocessed the 5' RACE reads, with one entry per CDR3 protein and no DNA. This sample's table has 100,000 to 150,000 distinct CDR3 sequences. CDR3 length: 12 residues. The germline V gene encodes CDR1 SQVTM and CDR2 ANQGSEA. A remark on this clonotype: Antigen unknown.

Sequenced input: naive CXCR3- CD8+ T cells from blood. The subset: CD45RO-CCR7+CD27+CD95- naive CD8+ T cells lacking CXCR3 (TNR3-). The gene calls are TRBV29-1 and TRBJ2-1; TCRdb selects TRBD1, and the lack of DNA leaves this call unchecked. The receptor's source is a human donor in good health. Some clones in this sample may be carry-over from other donors' samples. CDR3 amino acids: CSVGGTTNEQFF.